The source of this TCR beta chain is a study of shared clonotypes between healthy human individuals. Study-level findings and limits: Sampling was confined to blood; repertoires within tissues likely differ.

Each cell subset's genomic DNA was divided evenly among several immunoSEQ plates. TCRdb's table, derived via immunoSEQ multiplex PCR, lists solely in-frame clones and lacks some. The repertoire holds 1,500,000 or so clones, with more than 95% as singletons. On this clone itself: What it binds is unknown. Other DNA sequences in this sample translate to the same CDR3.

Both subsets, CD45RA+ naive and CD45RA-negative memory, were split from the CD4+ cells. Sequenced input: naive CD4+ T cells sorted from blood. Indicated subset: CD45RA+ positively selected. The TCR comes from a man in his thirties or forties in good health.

The CDR3 here is CASSLGTTTDTQYF. CDR3 nucleotides: TGCGCCAGCAGCTTGGGAACTACCACAGATACGCAGTATTTT. The chain couples TRBV5-1 to TRBJ2-3; D unresolved. The V end lost 0 bases, the J end lost 2 bases, and 7 bases lay between the germline ends. In germline, CDR1 is SGHRS, CDR2 YFSETQ. The CDR3 has 14 amino acids.